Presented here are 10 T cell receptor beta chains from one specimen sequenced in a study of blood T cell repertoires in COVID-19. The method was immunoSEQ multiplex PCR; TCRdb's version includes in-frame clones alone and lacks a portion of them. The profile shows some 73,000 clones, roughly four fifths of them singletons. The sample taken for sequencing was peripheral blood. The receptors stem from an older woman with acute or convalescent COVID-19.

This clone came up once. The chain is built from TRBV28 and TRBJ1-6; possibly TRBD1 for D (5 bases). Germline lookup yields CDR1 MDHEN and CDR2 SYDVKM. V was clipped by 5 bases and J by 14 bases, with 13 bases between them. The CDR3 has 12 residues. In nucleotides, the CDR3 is TGTGCCAGCAGTCACGGGGGTGGGACCCTCCACTTT. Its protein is CASSHGGGTLHF.

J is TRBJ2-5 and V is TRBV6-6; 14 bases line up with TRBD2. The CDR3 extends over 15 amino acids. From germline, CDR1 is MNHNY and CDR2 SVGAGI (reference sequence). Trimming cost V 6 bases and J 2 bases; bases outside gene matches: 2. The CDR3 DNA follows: TGTGCCAGCAGGGGGACTAGCGGGGGACAAGAGACCCAGTACTTC. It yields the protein CASRGTSGGQETQYF.

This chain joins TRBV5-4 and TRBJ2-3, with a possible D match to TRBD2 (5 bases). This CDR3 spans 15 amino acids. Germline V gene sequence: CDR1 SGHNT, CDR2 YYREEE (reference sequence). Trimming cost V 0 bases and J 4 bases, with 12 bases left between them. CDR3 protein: CASSLAGIRSDTQYF. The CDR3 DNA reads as TGTGCCAGCAGCTTGGCGGGGATCCGGTCAGATACGCAGTATTTT.

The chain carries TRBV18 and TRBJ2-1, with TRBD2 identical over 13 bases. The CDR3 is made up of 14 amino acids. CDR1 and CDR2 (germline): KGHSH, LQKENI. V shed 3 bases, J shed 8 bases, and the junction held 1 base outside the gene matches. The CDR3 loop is CASSPGLAGYEQFF. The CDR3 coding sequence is TGTGCCAGCTCACCGGGACTAGCGGGGTATGAGCAGTTCTTC.

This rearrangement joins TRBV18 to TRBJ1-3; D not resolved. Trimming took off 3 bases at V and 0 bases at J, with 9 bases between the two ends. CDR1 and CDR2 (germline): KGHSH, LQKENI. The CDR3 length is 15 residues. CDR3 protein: CASSPRTSSGNTIYF. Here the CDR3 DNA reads TGTGCCAGCTCACCCCGCACCAGCTCTGGAAACACCATATATTTT.

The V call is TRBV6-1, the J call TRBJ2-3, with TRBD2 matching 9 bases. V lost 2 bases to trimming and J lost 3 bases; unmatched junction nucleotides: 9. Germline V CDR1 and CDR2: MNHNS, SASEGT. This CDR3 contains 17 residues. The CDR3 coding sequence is TGTGCCAGCAGTGAACCGGCGCTAGCGGGACGGACAGATACGCAGTATTTT. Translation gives CASSEPALAGRTDTQYF.

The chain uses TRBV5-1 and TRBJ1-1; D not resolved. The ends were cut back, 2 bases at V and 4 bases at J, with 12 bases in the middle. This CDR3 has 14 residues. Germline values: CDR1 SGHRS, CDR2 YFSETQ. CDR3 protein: CASSLILGGTEAFF. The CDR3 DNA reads TGCGCCAGCAGCTTAATCCTCGGAGGCACTGAAGCTTTCTTT.

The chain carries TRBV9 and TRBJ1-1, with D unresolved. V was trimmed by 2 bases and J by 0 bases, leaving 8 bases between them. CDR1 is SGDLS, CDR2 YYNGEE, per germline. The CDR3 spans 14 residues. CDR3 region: CASSVESVNTEAFF. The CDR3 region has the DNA TGTGCCAGCAGCGTGGAGTCCGTGAACACTGAAGCTTTCTTT.

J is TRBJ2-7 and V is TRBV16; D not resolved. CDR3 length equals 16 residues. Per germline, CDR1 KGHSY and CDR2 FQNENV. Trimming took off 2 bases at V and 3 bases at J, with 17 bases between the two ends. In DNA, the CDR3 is TGTGCCAGCAGCCAAGGGCTACCGTCTGAAGTCTACGAGCAGTACTTC. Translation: CASSQGLPSEVYEQYF.

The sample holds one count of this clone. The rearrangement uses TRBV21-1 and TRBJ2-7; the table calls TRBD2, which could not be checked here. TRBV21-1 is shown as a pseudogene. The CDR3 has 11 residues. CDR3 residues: CAPREAYEQYF. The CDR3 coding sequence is TGTGCCCCAAGGGAGGCCTACGAGCAGTACTTC.